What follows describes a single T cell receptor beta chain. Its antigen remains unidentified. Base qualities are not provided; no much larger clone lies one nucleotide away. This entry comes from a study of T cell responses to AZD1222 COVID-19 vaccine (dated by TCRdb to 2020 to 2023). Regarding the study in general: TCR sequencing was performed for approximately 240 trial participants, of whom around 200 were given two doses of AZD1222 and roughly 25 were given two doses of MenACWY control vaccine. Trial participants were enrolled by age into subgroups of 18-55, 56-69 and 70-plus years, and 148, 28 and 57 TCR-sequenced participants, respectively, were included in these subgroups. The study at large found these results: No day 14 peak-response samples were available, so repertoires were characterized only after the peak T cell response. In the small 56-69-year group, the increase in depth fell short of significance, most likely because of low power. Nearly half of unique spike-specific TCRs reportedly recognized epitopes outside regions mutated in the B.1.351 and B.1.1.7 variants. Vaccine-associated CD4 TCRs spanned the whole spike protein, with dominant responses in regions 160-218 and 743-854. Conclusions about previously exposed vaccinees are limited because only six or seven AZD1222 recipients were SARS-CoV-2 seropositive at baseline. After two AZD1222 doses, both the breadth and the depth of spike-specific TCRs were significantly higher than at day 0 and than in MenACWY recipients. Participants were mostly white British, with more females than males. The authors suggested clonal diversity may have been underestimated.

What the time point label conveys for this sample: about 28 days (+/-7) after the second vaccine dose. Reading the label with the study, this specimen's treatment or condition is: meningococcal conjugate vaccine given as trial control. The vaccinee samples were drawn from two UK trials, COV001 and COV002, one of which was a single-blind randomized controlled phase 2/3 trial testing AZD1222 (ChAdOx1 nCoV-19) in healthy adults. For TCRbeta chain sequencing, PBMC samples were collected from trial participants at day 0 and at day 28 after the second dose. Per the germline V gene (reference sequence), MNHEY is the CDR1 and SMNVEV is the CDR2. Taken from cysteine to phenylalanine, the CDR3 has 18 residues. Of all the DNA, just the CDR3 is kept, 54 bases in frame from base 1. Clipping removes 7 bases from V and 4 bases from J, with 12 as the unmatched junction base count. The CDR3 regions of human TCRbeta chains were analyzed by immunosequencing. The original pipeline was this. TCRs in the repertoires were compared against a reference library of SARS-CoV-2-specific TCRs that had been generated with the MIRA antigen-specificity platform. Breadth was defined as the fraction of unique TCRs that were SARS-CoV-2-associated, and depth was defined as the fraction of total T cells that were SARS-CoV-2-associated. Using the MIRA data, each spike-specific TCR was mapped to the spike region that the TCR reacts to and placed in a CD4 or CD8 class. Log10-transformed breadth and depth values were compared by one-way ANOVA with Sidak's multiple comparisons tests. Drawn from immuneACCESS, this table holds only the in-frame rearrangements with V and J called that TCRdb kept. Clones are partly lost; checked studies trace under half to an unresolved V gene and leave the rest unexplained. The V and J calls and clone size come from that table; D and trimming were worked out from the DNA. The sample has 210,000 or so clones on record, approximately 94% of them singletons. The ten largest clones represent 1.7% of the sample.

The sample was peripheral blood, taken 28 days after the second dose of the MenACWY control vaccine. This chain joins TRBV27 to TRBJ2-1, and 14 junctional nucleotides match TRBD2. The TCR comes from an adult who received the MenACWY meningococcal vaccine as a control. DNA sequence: TGTGCCAGCACAACTGACCCGACTAGCGGGAGGGGTTACAATGAGCAGTTCTTC. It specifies CASTTDPTSGRGYNEQFF.